This T cell receptor (beta chain) comes out of a study of blood T cell repertoires in COVID-19. Residents of 24 US areas, aged roughly 18 to 90 years, made up the participants. This CDR3 spans 13 amino acids. Trimming pared 5 bases from V and 2 bases from J, leaving 9 bases between. The germline V gene encodes CDR1 SGHAT and CDR2 FQNNGV. Using immunoSEQ multiplex PCR, the repertoire was profiled, and TCRdb retains in-frame clones only, with some absent. The table includes 150,000 to 200,000 clones, roughly 84% detected once. This chain connects TRBV11-2 to TRBJ1-2; D not certain. This clonotype was obtained from a woman aged 55-70 years who had recovered from COVID-19. Sequenced material: PBMCs or T cells enriched from blood (not recorded which). Here the CDR3 reads CASSASPNYGYTF. Here the CDR3 DNA reads TGTGCCAGCAGCGCCAGTCCCAACTATGGCTACACCTTC. Drawing the rest from reference TRBV11-2 and TRBJ1-2, the complete variable domain is EAGVAQSPRYKIIEKRQSVAFWCNPISGHATLYWYQQILGQGPKLLIQFQNNGVVDDSQLPKDRFSAERLKGVDSTLKIQPAKLEDSAVYLCASSASPNYGYTFGSGTRLTVV.